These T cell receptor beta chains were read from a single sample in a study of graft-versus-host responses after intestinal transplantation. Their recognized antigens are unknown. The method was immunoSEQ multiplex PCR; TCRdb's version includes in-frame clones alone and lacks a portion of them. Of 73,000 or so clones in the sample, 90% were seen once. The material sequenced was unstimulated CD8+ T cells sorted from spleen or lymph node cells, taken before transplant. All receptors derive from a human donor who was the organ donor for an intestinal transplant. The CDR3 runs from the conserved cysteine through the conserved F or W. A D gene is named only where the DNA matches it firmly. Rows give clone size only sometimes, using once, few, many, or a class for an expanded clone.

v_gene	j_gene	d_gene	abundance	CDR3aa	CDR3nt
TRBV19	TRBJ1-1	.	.	CASNGGAVTEAFF	TGTGCCAGTAATGGGGGGGCCGTCACTGAAGCTTTCTTT
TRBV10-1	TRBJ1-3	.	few	CASSESPGDRDYSGNTIYF	TGCGCCAGCAGTGAGTCGCCAGGGGATAGGGACTACTCTGGAAACACCATATATTTT
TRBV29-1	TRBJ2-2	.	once	CSGCPTNTGELFF	TGCAGCGGATGTCCTACGAACACCGGGGAGCTGTTTTTT
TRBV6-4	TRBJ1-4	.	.	CASSLNVLDEKLFF	TGTGCCAGCAGTCTAAACGTCCTAGATGAAAAACTGTTTTTT
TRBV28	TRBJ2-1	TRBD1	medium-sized	CASSLVGQGNEQFF	TGTGCCAGCAGTTTAGTGGGACAGGGCAATGAGCAGTTCTTC
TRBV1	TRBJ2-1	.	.	CTSSPRGKDNEQFF	TGCACCAGCAGCCCCAGGGGGAAGGACAATGAGCAGTTCTTC
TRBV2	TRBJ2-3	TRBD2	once	CASRRSAGGFEDTQYF	TGTGCCAGTCGACGCTCGGCGGGGGGGTTTGAAGATACGCAGTATTTT
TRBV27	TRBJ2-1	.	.	CATYPDRLDGDEQFF	TGTGCCACCTACCCCGACCGACTCGACGGAGATGAGCAGTTCTTC
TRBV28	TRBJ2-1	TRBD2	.	CASSLTGTSGGASYNEQFF	TGTGCCAGCAGTTTGACCGGGACTAGCGGGGGGGCCTCCTACAATGAGCAGTTCTTC
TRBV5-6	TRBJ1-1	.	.	CASSDGWVEAFF	TGTGCCAGCAGCGACGGGTGGGTTGAGGCTTTCTTT
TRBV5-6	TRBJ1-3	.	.	CASSRGGNTIYF	TGTGCCAGCAGCCGAGGGGGAAACACCATATATTTT
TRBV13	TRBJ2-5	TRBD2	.	CASLWEGAGEETQYF	TGTGCCAGCCTCTGGGAGGGAGCGGGGGAGGAGACCCAGTACTTC
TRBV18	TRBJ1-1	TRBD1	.	CASSPTGPEAFF	TGTGCCAGCTCCCCGACAGGGCCTGAAGCTTTCTTT
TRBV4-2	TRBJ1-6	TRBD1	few	CASSPGTGSRNSPLHF	TGTGCCAGCAGCCCAGGGACAGGGTCAAGGAATTCACCCCTCCACTTT
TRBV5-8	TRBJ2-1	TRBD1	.	CASSSGTGVNEQFF	TGTGCCAGCAGCTCCGGGACAGGGGTCAATGAGCAGTTCTTC
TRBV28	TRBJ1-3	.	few	CASSFPVHSSGNTIYF	TGTGCCAGCAGTTTCCCTGTGCACAGCTCTGGAAACACCATATATTTT
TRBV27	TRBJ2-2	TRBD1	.	CASSPGTATGELFF	TGTGCCAGCAGCCCAGGGACAGCCACCGGGGAGCTGTTTTTT
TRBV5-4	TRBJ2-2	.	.	CASSLRGLPMAGELFF	TGTGCCAGCAGCTTGCGTGGACTACCGATGGCCGGGGAGCTGTTTTTT
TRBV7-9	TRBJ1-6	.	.	CASSLDMRASSSPLHF	TGTGCCAGCAGCTTAGATATGAGGGCGTCGAGTTCACCCCTCCACTTT
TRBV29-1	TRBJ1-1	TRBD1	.	CSVDTGEVTEAFF	TGCAGCGTCGATACAGGGGAAGTAACTGAAGCTTTCTTT
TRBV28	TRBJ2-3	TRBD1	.	CASSLTGGTDTQYF	TGTGCCAGCAGTTTGACAGGGGGCACAGATACGCAGTATTTT